Listed below are T cell receptor beta chains from one sample, sequenced in a study of blood T cell repertoires in COVID-19. Produced via immunoSEQ multiplex PCR; TCRdb's table is partial and in-frame only. The data contain 75,000 to 85,000 clones, 88% of them singletons. The material sequenced was peripheral blood. These receptors all come from a man in his forties or fifties with active COVID-19. Both conserved end residues are part of each CDR3. The order of the fields is CDR3 DNA, CDR3 protein, J gene, D gene, V gene, clone size. A D gene is named only where the DNA matches it firmly. Size tells how often a clone was seen (once, few, many) or the class of an expanded clone, and some rows leave it out.

CDR3nt: TGCGCCAGCAGCCAAGAAGGCAGGGGCCGAGAAGGCTACACCTTC
CDR3aa: CASSQEGRGREGYTF
j_gene: TRBJ1-2
d_gene: NA
v_gene: TRBV4-3
abundance: NA

CDR3nt: TGTGCCAGCTCCCCCACGGCGGGGGGCCATTCTTACAATGAGCAGTTCTTC
CDR3aa: CASSPTAGGHSYNEQFF
j_gene: TRBJ2-1
d_gene: TRBD2
v_gene: TRBV18
abundance: NA

CDR3nt: TGTGCCAGTAGTTCGGGACAGTCATACCAAAATGAAAAACTGTTTTTT
CDR3aa: CASSSGQSYQNEKLFF
j_gene: TRBJ1-4
d_gene: TRBD1
v_gene: TRBV19
abundance: NA

CDR3nt: TGCAGCGTTGACCCCGGGACAAGCCTCAACGAGCAGTACTTC
CDR3aa: CSVDPGTSLNEQYF
j_gene: TRBJ2-7
d_gene: NA
v_gene: TRBV29-1
abundance: NA

CDR3nt: TGCAGTGCTAGTGATCCTCGCTCTAGCGGATCCTACGAGCAGTACTTC
CDR3aa: CSASDPRSSGSYEQYF
j_gene: TRBJ2-7
d_gene: TRBD2
v_gene: TRBV20-1
abundance: NA

CDR3nt: TGTGCCAGCAGCCCAACAGGGGGACCTGGAAACACCATATATTTT
CDR3aa: CASSPTGGPGNTIYF
j_gene: TRBJ1-3
d_gene: TRBD1
v_gene: TRBV7-2
abundance: NA

CDR3nt: TGTGCCAGCAGTAGAGGGACAGTCTATAGCAATCAGCCCCAGCATTTT
CDR3aa: CASSRGTVYSNQPQHF
j_gene: TRBJ1-5
d_gene: TRBD1
v_gene: TRBV27
abundance: NA

CDR3nt: TGTGCCAGCAGGGCGGACACCGGGGAGCTGTTTTTT
CDR3aa: CASRADTGELFF
j_gene: TRBJ2-2
d_gene: NA
v_gene: TRBV27
abundance: NA

CDR3nt: TGTGCCAGCTCACCACTCCTCTCCGACGGGGTTTACGAGCAGTACTTC
CDR3aa: CASSPLLSDGVYEQYF
j_gene: TRBJ2-7
d_gene: NA
v_gene: TRBV18
abundance: few

CDR3nt: TGTGCCAGCAGCCAGGAACAGGGGAGCAATCAGCCCCAGCATTTT
CDR3aa: CASSQEQGSNQPQHF
j_gene: TRBJ1-5
d_gene: TRBD1
v_gene: TRBV4-2
abundance: NA

CDR3nt: TGTGCCAGCAGTTCCTACAGGGTTGGAATGAACACTGAAGCTTTCTTT
CDR3aa: CASSSYRVGMNTEAFF
j_gene: TRBJ1-1
d_gene: NA
v_gene: TRBV27
abundance: once

CDR3nt: TGTGCCAGCAGTGAAAGGGGTAATTCACCCCTCCACTTT
CDR3aa: CASSERGNSPLHF
j_gene: TRBJ1-6
d_gene: NA
v_gene: TRBV6-1
abundance: NA

CDR3nt: TGTGCCAGCGGAACAGGGGGCCAATATGGCTACACCTTC
CDR3aa: CASGTGGQYGYTF
j_gene: TRBJ1-2
d_gene: TRBD1
v_gene: TRBV7-9
abundance: NA

CDR3nt: TGTGCCAGCAGTTACGGTTCGGTGACCCAGTACTTC
CDR3aa: CASSYGSVTQYF
j_gene: TRBJ2-5
d_gene: NA
v_gene: TRBV6-5
abundance: NA

CDR3nt: TGTGCCAGCAGTATTCCGGGACAGGGGGCCGGTCAGCCCCAGCATTTT
CDR3aa: CASSIPGQGAGQPQHF
j_gene: TRBJ1-5
d_gene: TRBD1
v_gene: TRBV28
abundance: few

CDR3nt: TGTGCCAGCAGCCCCAGCAGGGCCAGGCTCTACAATGAGCAGTTCTTC
CDR3aa: CASSPSRARLYNEQFF
j_gene: TRBJ2-1
d_gene: NA
v_gene: TRBV9
abundance: once

CDR3nt: TGTGCCAGCGGGGCGTCTGGAAACACCATATATTTT
CDR3aa: CASGASGNTIYF
j_gene: TRBJ1-3
d_gene: NA
v_gene: TRBV12-3/TRBV12-4
abundance: NA

CDR3nt: TGTGCCAGCTCACCAGAACTAGCGGGAGTGGCTGGGGCCAACGTCCTGACTTTC
CDR3aa: CASSPELAGVAGANVLTF
j_gene: TRBJ2-6
d_gene: TRBD2
v_gene: TRBV18
abundance: NA

CDR3nt: TGTGCCAGCAGTTTAACAGGGTACAATGAGCAGTTCTTC
CDR3aa: CASSLTGYNEQFF
j_gene: TRBJ2-1
d_gene: NA
v_gene: TRBV12-3/TRBV12-4
abundance: NA

CDR3nt: TGTGCCAGCTCAACCAATACAGGGGCCGCCACTGAAGCTTTCTTT
CDR3aa: CASSTNTGAATEAFF
j_gene: TRBJ1-1
d_gene: TRBD1
v_gene: TRBV18
abundance: NA

CDR3nt: TGTGCCAGCAGTCGAAGGCTGGGGGAACAGGGTGGCAATGAGCAGTTCTTC
CDR3aa: CASSRRLGEQGGNEQFF
j_gene: TRBJ2-1
d_gene: NA
v_gene: TRBV5-6
abundance: NA

CDR3nt: TGTGCCAGCTCGGAACCCGGGGGGGCTTACGAGCAGTACTTC
CDR3aa: CASSEPGGAYEQYF
j_gene: TRBJ2-7
d_gene: TRBD2
v_gene: TRBV14
abundance: NA

CDR3nt: TGTGCCAGCAGTACCCGACAGCCCACAGATACGCAGTATTTT
CDR3aa: CASSTRQPTDTQYF
j_gene: TRBJ2-3
d_gene: NA
v_gene: TRBV28
abundance: NA